Listed below are T cell receptor beta chains from one sample, sequenced in a study of cytomegalovirus exposure and HLA in healthy donors. Only in-frame clones appear in the TCRdb table, and some are missing; sequencing was by immunoSEQ multiplex PCR. The repertoire table contains about 64,000 clones. Sample: PBMCs. These receptors were taken from a woman between 18 and 29 years old in good health and CMV-seronegative. The conserved cysteine and the conserved F or W are not part of the CDR3 here. Each record gives: D gene, J gene, V gene, CDR3 protein. D genes are given only for firm matches.

- TRBJ1-1 TRBV10-3 AISGEAAMNTEAF
TRBD2 TRBJ2-2 TRBV4-1 ASSPRAASGVHTGELF
- TRBJ1-2 TRBV6-1 ASSEASGGLVYGYT
- TRBJ2-3 TRBV11-2 ASRRETDTQY
TRBD2 TRBJ2-2 TRBV4-1 ASSLTSISPGELF
- TRBJ2-7 TRBV11-2 ASTDSNYEQY
- TRBJ2-7 TRBV6-5 ASSYRPHYYEQY
- TRBJ2-5 TRBV4-2 ASRLQVGGGETQY
- TRBJ1-1 TRBV20-1 NAAAGEEAF
TRBD1 TRBJ1-2 TRBV5-1 ASSTTGARDYGYT
TRBD1 TRBJ2-7 TRBV5-8 ASSLGQGWGYEQY
- TRBJ1-2 TRBV4-1 ASSQEVGHHYGYT
- TRBJ1-5 TRBV30 AWSLGEDQPQH
TRBD2 TRBJ2-3 TRBV6-5 ASSYSGLTTDTQY
- TRBJ1-5 TRBV29-1 SASTETGQPQH
- TRBJ2-7 TRBV25-1 ASSEGRAGLHEQY
- TRBJ2-5 TRBV30 AWSVGGTETQY
- TRBJ1-6 TRBV7-3 PLNSPLH
TRBD2 TRBJ2-3 TRBV6-4 ASSDRGGATDTQY
TRBD2 TRBJ2-3 TRBV29-1 SVDAGGHTDTQY
TRBD1 TRBJ1-2 TRBV6-1 ASRVGQGYGYT
- TRBJ2-3 TRBV9 ASSPLRREKVYTQY
- TRBJ1-5 TRBV30 AWSLGTSGNQPQH
TRBD2 TRBJ2-3 TRBV25-1 ASSEAVAGDTQY
- TRBJ1-1 TRBV4-1 ASSQDRQGFTEAF
- TRBJ1-2 TRBV6-6 ASSYGSAGGGYGYT
- TRBJ2-7 TRBV7-3 ASSPGHMSGEQY
TRBD1 TRBJ2-6 TRBV19 ASSMYRDRETGANVLT
- TRBJ2-3 TRBV30 AWSTRYDCTDTQY
TRBD1 TRBJ2-7 TRBV4-1 ASSQGLQGANRSEQY
TRBD2 TRBJ2-2 TRBV27 ASRTGTTTGELF
- TRBJ1-2 TRBV7-9 ASSLSGGDGYT
TRBD2 TRBJ2-1 TRBV15 ATSRGGSGAYNEQF
TRBD1 TRBJ1-5 TRBV19 ASSATGRGNQPQH
- TRBJ2-7 TRBV11-3 ASSARTGDPSYEQY
TRBD1 TRBJ1-5 TRBV19 ASSIGTGGNQPQH
- TRBJ2-5 TRBV5-1 ASSFEPRETQY
TRBD1 TRBJ1-1 TRBV5-1 ASSPGQGPNTEAF
- TRBJ2-5 TRBV11-3 ASSSRRGQETQY